This T cell receptor beta chain is from a study of T cell clones after liver transplantation. Study as a whole: In this trial, immunosuppression withdrawal was attempted within 2 years of liver transplant. TCRbeta sequencing after a pre-transplant mixed lymphocyte reaction identified graft-donor-reactive clones, later tracked in post-transplant blood. Without induction therapy, subjects received standard immunosuppression until 12-24 months post-transplant. Study-level results: In a couple of subjects, few donor cells limited the measurable donor-reactive repertoire.

As to this clone: Its antigen remains unknown.

Repertoires were generated with immunoSEQ multiplex PCR, while TCRdb's copy carries only in-frame clones and drops some. This table has approximately 22,000 clones, 93% appearing once. Germline V lookup: CDR1 SGDLS, CDR2 YYNGEE. Between the trimmed V and J ends, which lost 3 bases and 3 bases, there was a span of 9 bases. The CDR3 covers 13 residues. The chain uses TRBV9 and TRBJ2-5; a possible D gene is TRBD2 (5 bases). Source: CD8+ T cells from blood, taken less than 27 months after liver transplant. The TCR sequence derives from a human patient who received a liver transplant. Some T cells may be the graft donor's. CDR3 nucleotide sequence: TGTGCCAGCAGCGCCGGACTGGAAGAGACCCAGTACTTC. Translated, it gives CASSAGLEETQYF.